These 23 T cell receptor beta chains came from one sample sequenced in a study of graft-versus-host responses after intestinal transplantation. Plating of roughly 200,000 CFSE-labeled responder cells was done together with roughly 200,000 irradiated, violet-dye-labeled stimulator cells. This table comes from immunoSEQ multiplex PCR, and its TCRdb copy is limited to in-frame clones, with some not included. Of about 23,000 clones detected, around 43% appear once; the ten largest clones hold over 1.2%. Sequences were derived from alloreactive CD8+ T cells from a mixed lymphocyte reaction culture, sampled before transplantation. Specified subset: CFSE-low proliferating T cells sorted from roughly 6-day pre-transplant mixed lymphocyte reaction (GvH or HvG direction). These receptors all come from a human patient who was an organ donor for intestinal transplantation.

This clone was observed a handful of times. This chain joins TRBV11-2 and TRBJ2-7; D is uncertain. CDR3 length equals 12 residues. The V end was cut by 0 bases, the J end by 3 bases, with 3 bases between. Germline CDR1 is SGHAT and CDR2 is FQNNGV. The CDR3 loop reads CASSLDVYEQYF. The CDR3 coding sequence is TGTGCCAGCAGCTTAGACGTCTACGAGCAGTACTTC.

J is TRBJ1-1 and V is TRBV27; D uncertain. Deletions cut 8 bases from V and 3 bases from J, with 13 bases between. This CDR3 spans 13 amino acids. In germline, CDR1 is MNHEY, CDR2 SMNVEV (reference sequence). In nucleotides, the CDR3 is TGTGCCAGCTCTAGCGGGTGGGACACTGAAGCTTTCTTT. It translates to CASSSGWDTEAFF.

The chain is built from TRBV7-9 and TRBJ2-7, with 10 nucleotides matching TRBD2. J lost 3 bases, V lost 4 bases, and 9 bases had no gene match. This CDR3 spans 16 amino acids. The germline gives CDR1 SEHNR, CDR2 FQNEAQ (reference sequence). This chain's CDR3 is CASSSPSGRAFYEQYF. The DNA of the CDR3 is TGTGCCAGCAGCTCCCCGAGCGGGAGGGCCTTCTACGAGCAGTACTTC.

This rearrangement joins TRBV6-5 to TRBJ2-7; D may match TRBD1 or TRBD2 (6 bases each). CDR3 length: 14 residues. The V end lost 0 bases, the J end lost 4 bases, and 10 bases lay between the germline ends. The germline gives CDR1 MNHEY, CDR2 SVGAGI. The CDR3 nucleotides are TGTGCCAGCAGTTACTCCGGAGGGGGGTACGAGCAGTACTTC. Encoded protein: CASSYSGGGYEQYF.

Comment on this clone: Sequence at one end of the junction differs from germline and may be a read error. This chain connects TRBV7-9 to TRBJ2-3; D tentatively fits TRBD1 or TRBD2 (5 bases each). The CDR3 is made up of 12 amino acids. Germline assignment: CDR1 SEHNR and CDR2 FQNEAQ (reference sequence). CDR3 amino acids: CASTLGEITQYF. In DNA form, the CDR3 reads TGTGCCAGCACCTTAGGGGAGATAACGCAGTATTTT. The whole variable domain, remainder taken from reference TRBV7-9 and TRBJ2-3, is DTGVSQNPRHKITKRGQNVTFRCDPISEHNRLYWYRQTLGQGPEFLTYFQNEAQLEKSRLLSDRFSAERPKGSFSTLEIQRTEQGDSAMYLCASTLGEITQYFGPGTRLTVL.

This clone was counted between two and nine times. The CDR3 spells CASRDRGSYEQYF. The DNA of the CDR3 is TGTGCCAGCAGGGACAGGGGCTCCTACGAGCAGTACTTC. The genes are TRBV2 and TRBJ2-7; 9 bases agree with TRBD1. J was trimmed by 0 bases and V by 6 bases; bases with no gene match: 0. Germline V gives CDR1 SNHLY, CDR2 FYNNEI. The CDR3 is 13 residues long.

This clone appeared a few times. The chain joins TRBV7-9 to TRBJ1-1; maybe TRBD1 (6 bases). V was cut by 3 bases and J by 1 base, with 9 bases left in between. Germline loops: CDR1 SEHNR, CDR2 FQNEAQ (reference sequence). The CDR3 runs to 14 residues. Here the CDR3 DNA reads TGTGCCAGCAGCTTCCAGGGGTCGAACACTGAAGCTTTCTTT. It encodes CASSFQGSNTEAFF.

The rearrangement links TRBV28 to TRBJ1-5, with a possible D match to TRBD1 (6 bases). CDR1 MDHEN and CDR2 SYDVKM come from the germline V gene. The CDR3 has 18 amino acids. V was clipped by 3 bases and J by 2 bases, with 20 bases between them. The CDR3, as DNA: TGTGCCAGCAGTTTTCCGGGCGGACAGTATTTGGGCAATCAGCCCCAGCATTTT. As protein: CASSFPGGQYLGNQPQHF.

The gene calls are TRBV11-1 and TRBJ2-1; 7 bases line up with TRBD2. Germline CDR1 and CDR2: SGHAT and FQDESV (reference sequence). CDR3 length: 16 amino acids. The ends lost 5 bases at V and 0 bases at J; junction bases unmatched: 7. CDR3 nucleotide sequence: TGTGCCAGCAGCCCCCGCGGCGGGAGCTCCTACAATGAGCAGTTCTTC. Translation gives CASSPRGGSSYNEQFF.

This chain uses TRBV6-5 with TRBJ2-7; no clear D. V lost 5 bases, J lost 3 bases, and 14 bases lay in between. The length of the CDR3 is 14 residues. Germline V gene sequence: CDR1 MNHEY, CDR2 SVGAGI. CDR3 residues: CASSEEAENYEQYF. The CDR3 DNA reads TGTGCCAGCAGTGAAGAGGCAGAAAACTACGAGCAGTACTTC.

This clone has just one count. The chain combines TRBV5-8 with TRBJ2-1; D possibly corresponds to TRBD1 (6 bases). Trimming pared 1 base from V and 7 bases from J, leaving 6 bases between. The CDR3 is 12 residues long. Germline V gene sequence: CDR1 SGHTS, CDR2 YDEGEE. This chain's CDR3 is CASSLQGNEQFF. For the CDR3, the DNA is TGTGCCAGCAGCTTGCAGGGGAATGAGCAGTTCTTC.

V usage is TRBV6-5 and J usage is TRBJ2-2; unclear D gene. V lost 3 bases and J 6 bases, leaving 11 bases between the germline ends. The CDR3 runs 14 residues. CDR1 is MNHEY and CDR2 is SVGAGI in the germline V gene. In nucleotides, the CDR3 is TGTGCCAGCAGTTATTATTTGGAAGCCGGGGAGCTGTTTTTT. The encoded protein is CASSYYLEAGELFF.

On this clone: Its ends do not fully match the called genes, so a read error is possible. The same CDR3 can be traced to other DNA sequences in this sample. The chain uses TRBV4-1 and TRBJ2-7; D not certain. Germline V gene sequence: CDR1 MGHRA, CDR2 YSYEKL. This CDR3 has 13 amino acids. The CDR3 loop is CASSQAGVYEQYF. The CDR3 region has the DNA TGTGCCAGCAGCCAAGCTGGGGTCTACGAGCAGTACTTC.

The chain combines TRBV5-1 with TRBJ2-1; D remains ambiguous. Germline V gene sequence: CDR1 SGHRS, CDR2 YFSETQ. V lost 1 base, J lost 4 bases, and 6 bases lay in between. CDR3 length equals 13 residues. The CDR3 DNA sequence: TGCGCCAGCAGCTTGCCCAAATACAATGAGCAGTTCTTC. Encoded protein: CASSLPKYNEQFF.

This chain joins TRBV28 and TRBJ2-1, with D unresolved. Germline loops: CDR1 MDHEN, CDR2 SYDVKM. This CDR3 is built from 14 residues. Trimming took 4 bases from V and 8 from J, leaving 15 bases between them. CDR3 bases: TGTGCCAGCAGTTATGCCCACAGCCCCCATGAGCAGTTCTTC. Amino acid sequence: CASSYAHSPHEQFF. Full variable domain (remainder filled in from reference TRBV28 and TRBJ2-1): DVKVTQSSRYLVKRTGEKVFLECVQDMDHENMFWYRQDPGLGLRLIYFSYDVKMKEKGDIPEGYSVSREKKERFSLILESASTNQTSMYLCASSYAHSPHEQFFGPGTRLTVL.

The chain joins TRBV5-8 to TRBJ1-1, with D tentatively TRBD1 (6 bases). The V and J ends lost 0 bases and 3 bases respectively, with 6 bases between them. CDR3 length equals 13 residues. CDR1 is SGHTS, CDR2 YDEGEE, per germline. In DNA form, the CDR3 reads TGTGCCAGCAGCTTGGGACAGGACACTGAAGCTTTCTTT. This sequence encodes CASSLGQDTEAFF.

This clone was picked up a small number of times. This rearrangement joins TRBV7-2 to TRBJ1-2; D unresolved. Germline V gives CDR1 SGHTA, CDR2 FQGNSA. The CDR3 has 15 amino acids. V was clipped by 3 bases and J by 8 bases, with 19 bases between them. CDR3 protein: CASSLEQDRLGGYTF. CDR3 in DNA: TGTGCCAGCAGCTTGGAGCAGGACCGCCTCGGGGGCTACACCTTC.

The rearrangement uses TRBV5-1 and TRBJ2-1, with TRBD2 identical over 10 bases. This CDR3 spans 19 amino acids. CDR1 is SGHRS and CDR2 is YFSETQ in the germline V gene. V shed 0 bases and J 6 bases; nucleotides not matched to a gene: 15. The CDR3 here is CASSLEIFPLAGARNEQFF. The DNA of the CDR3 is TGCGCCAGCAGCTTGGAAATATTCCCCCTAGCGGGAGCTCGCAATGAGCAGTTCTTC.

The rearrangement uses TRBV6-1 and TRBJ1-1; D remains unclear. The CDR3 is made up of 12 amino acids. CDR1 and CDR2 (germline): MNHNS, SASEGT. Trimming took off 6 bases at V and 1 base at J, with 6 bases between the two ends. CDR3: CASRMGNTEAFF. The CDR3 nucleotides read TGTGCCAGCAGAATGGGGAACACTGAAGCTTTCTTT.

The chain recombines TRBV2 with TRBJ2-7; 15 bases line up with TRBD2. CDR1 and CDR2 (germline): SNHLY, FYNNEI. This CDR3 region has 16 residues. The trim removed 11 bases at V and 2 bases at J, leaving 10 bases unmatched. The CDR3 DNA reads as TGTGCCTTTCGGACTAGCGGGAGGGGGCAACCCTACGAGCAGTACTTC. This codes for CAFRTSGRGQPYEQYF. Full variable domain (rest looked up from reference TRBV2 and TRBJ2-7): EPEVTQTPSHQVTQMGQEVILRCVPISNHLYFYWYRQILGQKVEFLVSFYNNEISEKSEIFDDQFSVERPDGSNFTLKIRSTKLEDSAMYFCAFRTSGRGQPYEQYFGPGTRLTVT.

This chain uses TRBV14 with TRBJ2-1; D possibly corresponds to TRBD2 (6 bases). V was clipped by 4 bases and J by 5 bases, with 12 bases between them. This CDR3 is built from 14 residues. Germline CDR1 and CDR2: SGHDN and FVKESK. The CDR3 DNA reads as TGTGCCAGCAGCCTTTGGGGGACTCACAATGAGCAGTTCTTC. The encoded protein is CASSLWGTHNEQFF. Combining the CDR3 with reference TRBV14 and TRBJ2-1 gives the whole variable domain EAGVTQFPSHSVIEKGQTVTLRCDPISGHDNLYWYRRVMGKEIKFLLHFVKESKQDESGMPNNRFLAERTGGTYSTLKVQPAELEDSGVYFCASSLWGTHNEQFFGPGTRLTVL.

As to this clone: One end of the junction fails to match germline, which may point to a read error. The CDR3: CSPGSGGEQYF. The CDR3 nucleotides read TGTTCCCCCGGGTCCGGGGGCGAGCAGTACTTC. The V and J genes are TRBV20-1 and TRBJ2-7, with D perhaps TRBD2 (6 bases). Germline loops: CDR1 DFQATT, CDR2 SNEGSKA (reference sequence). There are 11 residues in the CDR3.

This chain links TRBV7-3 with TRBJ2-3; D may be TRBD1 or TRBD2 (5 bases each). V lost 2 bases to trimming and J lost 5 bases, with 11 bases between them. There are 14 residues in the CDR3. CDR1 and CDR2 from the germline V gene are SGHTA and FQGTGA. The CDR3 nucleotides read TGTGCCAGCAGCTTAGCCCCTGGGGGAGATACGCAGTATTTT. Amino acid sequence: CASSLAPGGDTQYF. The full variable domain, its missing parts supplied by reference TRBV7-3 and TRBJ2-3, is GAGVSQTPSNKVTEKGKYVELRCDPISGHTALYWYRQSLGQGPEFLIYFQGTGAADDSGLPNDRFFAVRPEGSVSTLKIQRTERGDSAVYLCASSLAPGGDTQYFGPGTRLTVL.